This T cell receptor (beta chain) was documented in a study of CD4+ T cells in melanoma. Some clones are missing from TCRdb's copy, which holds only in-frame ones; the method was immunoSEQ multiplex PCR. Here the sample spans about 16,000 clones, around 76% being singletons. The sequenced sample was cells from a culture (not recorded whether cultured in vitro). The clonotype was recovered from a human donor with melanoma.

The CDR3 region has the DNA TGTGCCTGGAGTCGCCCAGGGGGCGGCCAAGACAATCAGCCCCAGCATTTT. Amino acids: CAWSRPGGGQDNQPQHF. The chain couples TRBV30 to TRBJ1-5; 8 bases match TRBD1. With V trimmed by 2 bases and J by 3 bases, 12 bases remained unmatched. The CDR3 sequence is 17 residues long. The germline CDR1 and CDR2 sequences are GTSNPN and SVGIG (reference sequence).